These 21 T cell receptor beta chains were all obtained from the same sample, sequenced in a study of blood T cells in healthy people across ages. Together with a sample-barcoded 5' primer, a J-beta primer mix was included in a second PCR lasting roughly 6 to 12 cycles. MiXCR was run by TCRdb on the 5' RACE reads, yielding one entry per CDR3 protein. The table records about 1.4 million distinct CDR3 sequences, around 59% of them present only once. The sequenced sample was blood. All receptors come from a young man in good health.

In DNA, the CDR3 is TGCAGCGTTTCTGGGGTTAGCTCCTACAATGAGCAGTTCTTC. Its protein is CSVSGVSSYNEQFF. V is TRBV29-1 and J is TRBJ2-1; no clear D. Trimming pared 5 bases from V and 0 bases from J, leaving 11 bases between. The CDR3 runs to 14 residues. Per the germline V gene, CDR1 is SQVTM and CDR2 is ANQGSEA.

The chain uses TRBV5-1 and TRBJ2-1; D ambiguous. CDR1 is SGHRS, CDR2 YFSETQ, per germline. The length of the CDR3 is 14 residues. V lost 0 bases and J 6 bases, leaving 10 bases between the germline ends. CDR3 region: CASSLGEGANEQFF. The CDR3 DNA follows: TGCGCCAGCAGCTTGGGTGAAGGAGCCAATGAGCAGTTCTTC.

The gene calls are TRBV14 and TRBJ2-6; D not certain. The germline V gene encodes CDR1 SGHDN and CDR2 FVKESK. V was clipped by 3 bases and J by 2 bases, with 14 bases between them. The CDR3 length is 17 residues. DNA of the CDR3: TGTGCCAGCAGCCACCATATAGTTGGCACTGGGGCCAACGTCCTGACTTTC. Protein sequence: CASSHHIVGTGANVLTF.

J is TRBJ2-7 and V is TRBV27, with TRBD1 identical over 10 bases. V lost 8 bases, J lost 6 bases, and 10 bases stayed unmatched. Germline V lookup: CDR1 MNHEY, CDR2 SMNVEV (reference sequence). The CDR3 has 14 amino acids. The CDR3 reads CASEGTGVEREQYF. The CDR3 DNA is TGTGCCAGCGAAGGGACAGGGGTAGAACGCGAGCAGTACTTC.

This clonotype appeared a few times. The chain links TRBV6-1 to TRBJ2-7; 8 positions match TRBD2. The CDR3 totals 15 residues. The V and J ends lost 1 base and 2 bases, in that order; junction bases with no gene match: 4. Germline lookup yields CDR1 MNHNS and CDR2 SASEGT. CDR3 protein: CASSEGVSGTYEQYF. As DNA, the CDR3 is TGTGCCAGCAGTGAAGGGGTTAGCGGGACCTACGAGCAGTACTTC.

This sequence joins TRBV29-1 and TRBJ1-4; D possibly corresponds to TRBD1 (5 bases). This CDR3 is built from 11 residues. Germline V gene data show CDR1 as SQVTM and CDR2 as ANQGSEA. Trimming stripped 5 bases from V and 8 bases from J, with 9 bases between. CDR3 residues: CSVSRGEKLFF. CDR3 sequence (DNA): TGCAGCGTTTCTAGGGGCGAAAAACTGTTTTTT.

In nucleotides, the CDR3 is TGTGCCAGCAGTGTGGGGACAGGGAGATATGGCTACACCTTC. It yields the protein CASSVGTGRYGYTF. The chain combines TRBV6-5 with TRBJ1-2, with 9 bases lining up with TRBD1. CDR3 length equals 14 residues. Unmatched junction bases numbered 6, after V lost 5 bases and J lost 5 bases. Germline V gene lookup returns CDR1 MNHEY and CDR2 SVGAGI.

The chain is built from TRBV3-1 and TRBJ1-1; possible D gene TRBD1, 5 bases. CDR1 and CDR2 from the germline V gene are LGHDT and YNNKEL (reference sequence). This CDR3 contains 15 residues. Trimming removed 4 bases at V and 0 bases at J, with 12 bases between. The CDR3 bases are TGTGCCAGCAGCCTCAGAGGGGTGATGAACACTGAAGCTTTCTTT. The encoded protein is CASSLRGVMNTEAFF.

This clonotype was counted only a few times. The rearrangement joins TRBV7-9 to TRBJ1-2; D is perhaps TRBD1 (6 bases). Trimming shortened V by 10 bases and J by 3 bases, and 21 bases separated the two germline ends. The CDR3 length is 15 residues. Germline CDR1 reads SEHNR; CDR2 reads FQNEAQ (reference sequence). The CDR3 is CAILHGGGADYGYTF. CDR3 sequence (DNA): TGTGCCATCCTCCACGGGGGGGGCGCTGACTATGGCTACACCTTC. Looking up the rest from reference TRBV7-9 and TRBJ1-2 gives the full variable domain: DTGVSQNPRHKITKRGQNVTFRCDPISEHNRLYWYRQTLGQGPEFLTYFQNEAQLEKSRLLSDRFSAERPKGSFSTLEIQRTEQGDSAMYLCAILHGGGADYGYTFGSGTRLTVV.

The rearrangement uses TRBV2 and TRBJ2-2; 9 bases match TRBD2. There are 16 residues in the CDR3. V shed 6 bases and J 6 bases; nucleotides not matched to a gene: 11. Germline CDR1 SNHLY, CDR2 FYNNEI. CDR3 residues: CASSQGGRGLSGELFF. In DNA form, the CDR3 reads TGTGCCAGCAGCCAAGGCGGGAGGGGTTTGTCCGGGGAGCTGTTTTTT.

This clonotype was seen more than once but under ten times. This sequence joins TRBV5-1 and TRBJ2-4; 9 bases are a match to TRBD1. CDR3 length: 17 residues. CDR1 SGHRS and CDR2 YFSETQ come from the germline V gene. V shed 2 bases and J 5 bases; nucleotides not matched to a gene: 11. CDR3 in DNA: TGCGCCAGCAGCTTCTCCGGGACAGGGAGAGGGGAAAACATTCAGTACTTC. Encoded protein: CASSFSGTGRGENIQYF.

The gene calls are TRBV4-1 and TRBJ2-4; either TRBD1 or TRBD2 may supply D (5 bases each). The DNA matches TRBJ2-7 better at its end, which makes the J call doubtful. The germline V gene has CDR1 MGHRA and CDR2 YSYEKL. The CDR3 length is 16 residues. CDR3 in DNA: TGCGCCAGCAGCGGGGTACTAGAAGGGGCTCGCTACGAGCAGTACTTC. Encoded protein: CASSGVLEGARYEQYF.

The CDR3 DNA reads TGCAGCGTTGAAGTCAAAGGTATCTGTGAGTCCGAGCAGTACTTC. Translating gives CSVEVKGICESEQYF. This chain links TRBV29-1 with TRBJ2-7; D not certain. Trimming took 1 base from V and 6 from J, leaving 19 bases between them. The CDR3 is made up of 15 amino acids. CDR1 SQVTM and CDR2 ANQGSEA come from the germline V gene.

The chain carries TRBV20-1 and TRBJ2-1; D ambiguous. The germline gives CDR1 DFQATT, CDR2 SNEGSKA (reference sequence). The CDR3 is made up of 13 amino acids. Trimming shortened V by 6 bases and J by 4 bases, and 13 bases separated the two germline ends. This CDR3 reads CSAERAGYNEQFF. The CDR3 DNA reads TGCAGTGCCGAACGGGCCGGGTACAATGAGCAGTTCTTC.

This rearrangement joins TRBV12-5 to TRBJ1-1; D is ambiguous. Germline V lookup: CDR1 LGHNT, CDR2 FRNRAP. V shed 3 bases and J shed 2 bases, with 4 bases lying between them. The CDR3 totals 12 residues. The DNA of the CDR3 is TGTGCTAGTGGTTTTGCAAACACTGAAGCTTTCTTT. Amino acids: CASGFANTEAFF.

Here the CDR3 reads CSAASPSRANYGYTF. As DNA, the CDR3 is TGCAGTGCCGCATCGCCCAGCAGGGCTAACTATGGCTACACCTTC. This chain joins TRBV20-1 and TRBJ1-2, with a possible D match to TRBD1 (5 bases). The CDR3 is made up of 15 amino acids. Germline-derived CDR1 and CDR2 are DFQATT and SNEGSKA (reference sequence). With 6 bases removed from V and 0 bases from J, the gap between germline ends came to 17 bases.

The chain recombines TRBV5-1 with TRBJ1-2, with D possibly TRBD1 on 6 matching bases. V lost 2 bases, J lost 6 bases, and 20 bases lay in between. CDR1 is SGHRS, CDR2 YFSETQ, per germline. The CDR3 covers 16 residues. The CDR3 loop reads CASSFVLTGSSDGYTF. CDR3 coding DNA: TGCGCCAGCAGCTTCGTCCTCACAGGGTCATCCGATGGCTACACCTTC.

The chain couples TRBV20-1 to TRBJ2-3; 9 positions match TRBD1. The germline gives CDR1 DFQATT, CDR2 SNEGSKA (reference sequence). This CDR3 is 15 amino acids long. Germline trimming cut 3 bases from V and 2 bases from J; bases unmatched to any gene: 6. CDR3 nucleotides: TGCAGTGCTAGTCACAGGGGGCTGGCCACAGATACGCAGTATTTT. Residues: CSASHRGLATDTQYF.

As regards this clonotype: Its ends do not fully match the called genes, so a read error is possible. The V gene is TRBV4-2, the J gene TRBJ1-2; D gene unclear. CDR1 LGHNA and CDR2 YNFKEQ come from the germline V gene. The CDR3 totals 15 residues. CDR3 coding DNA: TGTGCCAGCAGCTTGGGAGGGTACACTAACTATGGTTACACCTTC. Translating it yields CASSLGGYTNYGYTF.

The chain is built from TRBV7-6 and TRBJ1-2, with 10 bases aligning to TRBD1. V dropped 4 bases and J dropped 8; count of bases not matched to a gene: 13. The length of the CDR3 is 16 residues. Germline loops: CDR1 SGHVS, CDR2 FNYEAQ. The DNA of the CDR3 is TGTGCCAGCAGCTCGAACGCGGGCGACAGGGGGCAGGGCTACACCTTC. Residues: CASSSNAGDRGQGYTF.

The chain is built from TRBV3-1 and TRBJ1-4; TRBD1 aligns across 10 bases. CDR3 length: 16 residues. The junction had 5 bases not matched to a gene; V was cut back by 1 base and J by 6 bases. Germline V lookup: CDR1 LGHDT, CDR2 YNNKEL (reference sequence). The CDR3 region has the DNA TGTGCCAGCAGCCAAGTGACAGGGGGCATCGATGAAAAACTGTTTTTT. Protein sequence: CASSQVTGGIDEKLFF.